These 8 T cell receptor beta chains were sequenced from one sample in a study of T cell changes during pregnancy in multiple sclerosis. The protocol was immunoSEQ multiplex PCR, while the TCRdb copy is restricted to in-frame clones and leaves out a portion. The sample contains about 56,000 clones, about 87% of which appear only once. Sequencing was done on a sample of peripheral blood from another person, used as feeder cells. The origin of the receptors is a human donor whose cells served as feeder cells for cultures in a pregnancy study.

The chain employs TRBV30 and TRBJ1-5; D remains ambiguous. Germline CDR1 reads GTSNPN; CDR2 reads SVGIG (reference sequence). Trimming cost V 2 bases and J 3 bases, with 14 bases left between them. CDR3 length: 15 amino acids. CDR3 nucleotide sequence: TGTGCCTGGAGTCCCTGGCAAGCCGACAATCAGCCCCAGCATTTT. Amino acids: CAWSPWQADNQPQHF.

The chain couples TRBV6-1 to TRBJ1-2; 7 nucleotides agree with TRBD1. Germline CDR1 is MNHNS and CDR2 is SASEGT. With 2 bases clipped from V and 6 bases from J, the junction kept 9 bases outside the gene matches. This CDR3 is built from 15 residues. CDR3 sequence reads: CASSERETGSNGYTF. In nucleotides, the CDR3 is TGTGCCAGCAGTGAAAGGGAGACAGGGTCTAATGGCTACACCTTC.

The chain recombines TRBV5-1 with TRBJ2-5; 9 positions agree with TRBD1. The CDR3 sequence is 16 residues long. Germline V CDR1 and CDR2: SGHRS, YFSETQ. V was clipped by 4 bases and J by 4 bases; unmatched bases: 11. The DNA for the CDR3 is TGCGCCAGCAGCCTGATGCCGGGACAGGGAGGAGAGACCCAGTACTTC. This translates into CASSLMPGQGGETQYF.

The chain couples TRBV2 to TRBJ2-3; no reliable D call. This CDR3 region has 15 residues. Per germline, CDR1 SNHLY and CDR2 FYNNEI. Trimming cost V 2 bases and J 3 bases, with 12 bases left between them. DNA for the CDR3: TGTGCCAGCAGTGAATTAGGCATCCCGACAGATACGCAGTATTTT. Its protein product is CASSELGIPTDTQYF.

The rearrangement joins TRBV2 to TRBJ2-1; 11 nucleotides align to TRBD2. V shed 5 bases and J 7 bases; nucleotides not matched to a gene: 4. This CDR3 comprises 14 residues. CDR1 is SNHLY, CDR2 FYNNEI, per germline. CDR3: CASSSRTSGNEQFF. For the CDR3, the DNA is TGTGCCAGCAGTTCCCGGACTAGCGGGAATGAGCAGTTCTTC.

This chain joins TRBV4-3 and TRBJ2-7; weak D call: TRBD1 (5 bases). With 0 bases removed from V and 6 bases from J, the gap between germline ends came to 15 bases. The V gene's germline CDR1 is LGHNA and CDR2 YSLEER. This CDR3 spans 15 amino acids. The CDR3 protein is CASSQDFAGMGEQYF. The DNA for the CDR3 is TGCGCCAGCAGCCAAGATTTTGCAGGGATGGGCGAGCAGTACTTC.

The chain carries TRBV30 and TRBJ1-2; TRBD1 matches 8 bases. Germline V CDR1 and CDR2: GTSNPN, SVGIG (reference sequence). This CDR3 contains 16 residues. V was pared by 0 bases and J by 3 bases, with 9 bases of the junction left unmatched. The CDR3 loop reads CAWSVRTGIIDYGYTF. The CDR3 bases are TGTGCCTGGAGTGTCAGGACAGGGATAATCGACTATGGCTACACCTTC.

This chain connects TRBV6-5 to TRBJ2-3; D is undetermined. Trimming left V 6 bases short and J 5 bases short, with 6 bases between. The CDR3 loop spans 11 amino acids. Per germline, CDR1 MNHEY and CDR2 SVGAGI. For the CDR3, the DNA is TGTGCCAGCAGGGCTGTAGATACGCAGTATTTT. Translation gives CASRAVDTQYF.